These T cell receptor beta chains were read from a single sample in a study of CD8 T cells in ankylosing spondylitis. One entry per CDR3 protein results from TCRdb running MiXCR on the 5' RACE reads. Among about 200,000 distinct CDR3 sequences listed, around 13% were seen once. The sequenced sample was blood, either unsorted or a sorted T cell fraction (not recorded which). The receptors were sampled from a male donor with ankylosing spondylitis or in good health (not recorded which). Both conserved end residues are part of each CDR3. The order of the fields is CDR3 protein, V gene.

CDR3aa: CASSQARGNEQYF
v_gene: TRBV4-1

CDR3aa: CASSEGEAGGWVGTDTQYF
v_gene: TRBV6-1

CDR3aa: CASSGGTGHNSPLHF
v_gene: TRBV5-4

CDR3aa: CASRPGQGAAGYTF
v_gene: TRBV5-1

CDR3aa: CASSFNTLGVASETQYF
v_gene: TRBV5-1

CDR3aa: CASTVNLDYGYTF
v_gene: TRBV12-3/TRBV12-4

CDR3aa: CASSVTGTEAFF
v_gene: TRBV6-1

CDR3aa: CASSLVRDQFF
v_gene: TRBV11-2

CDR3aa: CASSVTTGLYNEQFF
v_gene: TRBV9

CDR3aa: CSVLGEELIPGANVLTF
v_gene: TRBV29-1

CDR3aa: CASSGIAGGNNEQFF
v_gene: TRBV11-2

CDR3aa: CSAGGGGPYEQYF
v_gene: TRBV29-1

CDR3aa: CASSQGLAGGNTGELFF
v_gene: TRBV4-1